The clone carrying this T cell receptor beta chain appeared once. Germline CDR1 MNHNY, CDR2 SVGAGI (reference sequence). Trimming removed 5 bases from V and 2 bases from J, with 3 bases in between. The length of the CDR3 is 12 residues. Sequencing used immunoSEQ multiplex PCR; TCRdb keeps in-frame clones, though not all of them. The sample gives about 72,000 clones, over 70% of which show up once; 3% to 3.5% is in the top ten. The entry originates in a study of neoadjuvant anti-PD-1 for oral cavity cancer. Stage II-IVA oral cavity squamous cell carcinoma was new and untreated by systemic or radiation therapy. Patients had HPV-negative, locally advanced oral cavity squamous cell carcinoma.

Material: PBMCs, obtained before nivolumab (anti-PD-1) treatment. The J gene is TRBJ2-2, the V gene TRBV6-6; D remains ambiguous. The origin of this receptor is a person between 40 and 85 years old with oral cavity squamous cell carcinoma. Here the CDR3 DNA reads TGTGCCAGCAGTCAAAACACCGGGGAGCTGTTTTTT. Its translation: CASSQNTGELFF.